This T cell receptor (beta chain) is from a study of CD8 T cells in Susac syndrome. At the level of the study: Of the sequenced Susac syndrome patients, over 5 had active disease and 8 or 9 were in remission.

Germline CDR1 reads SQVTM; CDR2 reads ANQGSEA. CDR3 length: 10 amino acids. V lost 7 bases, J lost 13 bases, and 7 bases stayed unmatched. RNA amounts of roughly 0.45 to 1 ug underwent reverse transcription with random hexamers. Amplification of TCR beta CDR3 spanned 54 Vbeta and 13 Jbeta via immunoSEQ multiplex PCR. TCRdb reanalysed the immunoSEQ multiplex PCR reads using MiXCR and keeps one entry per CDR3 protein. The sample lists more than 85,000 distinct CDR3 sequences, roughly 94% occurring once. The sequenced sample consisted of CD4+ T cells from PBMCs. The chain carries TRBV29-1 and TRBJ2-1; 7 bases map to TRBD1. The clonotype originates from a human donor with Susac syndrome. CDR3 residues: CSARGGDQFF. CDR3 nucleotides: TGCAGCGCCCGAGGGGGCGATCAGTTCTTC.